This T cell receptor beta chain was captured by sequencing in a study of control samples from healthy donors and cancer patients. Only in-frame clones appear in the TCRdb table, and some are missing; sequencing was by immunoSEQ multiplex PCR. The sample comprises 70,000 to 95,000 clones, 70% to 90% of which are singletons, and roughly a fifth rests with the top ten. The sample comprised blood. This receptor was taken from a man aged 50 to 59 in good health.

The CDR3 DNA follows: TGTGCCAGCTCTCTTCGACTAGCGGCAATGAACACCGGGGAGCTGTTTTTT. It specifies CASSLRLAAMNTGELFF. The chain recombines TRBV18 with TRBJ2-2, with 9 positions matching TRBD2. Trimming removed 6 bases from V and 1 base from J; junction bases left unmatched: 9. This CDR3 is 17 amino acids long. CDR1 and CDR2 (germline): KGHSH, LQKENI.